Given below is one T cell receptor beta chain in context. The data were taken from a study of blood T cell repertoires in COVID-19. Study in general: There were acute and convalescent COVID-19 samples, and they came from the United States, Italy and Spain. T cells, B-cell-depleted T cells, or PBMCs provided the cDNA or gDNA that served as material.

With 6 bases removed from V and 2 bases from J, the gap between germline ends came to 14 bases. Germline V gene data show CDR1 as MNHEY and CDR2 as SVGAGI. The CDR3 has 15 residues. Study processing details: Cell counts per sample came from amplifying reference gene primers. Profiled with immunoSEQ multiplex PCR; TCRdb holds only in-frame clones, not every one. V and J calls plus clone size are reproduced from that table; the DNA served to infer D and trimming. Of 140,000 to 150,000 clones listed, more than 80% were seen once; the top ten hold approximately 4.6%. This sequence joins TRBV6-5 and TRBJ1-5; D uncertain. The TCR was taken from a human donor in a cohort sampled during active COVID-19. The material sequenced was peripheral blood. This CDR3 reads CASSLGRSGNQPQHF. The CDR3, as DNA: TGTGCCAGCAGCCTCGGTAGAAGCGGCAATCAGCCCCAGCATTTT.